Listed below are T cell receptor beta chains from one sample, sequenced in a study of CD8 T cells in acute hepatitis C reinfection. TCRdb's table, derived via immunoSEQ multiplex PCR, lists solely in-frame clones and lacks some. The table lists about 38,000 clones, around nine tenths of them singletons, with more than 0.4% in the top ten. The sequencing sample was made of naive CD8+ T cells from PBMCs. The receptors come from a man aged 30 to 45 with chronic hepatitis C. CDR3s include the opening cysteine and the closing phenylalanine or tryptophan. A D gene is named only where the DNA matches it firmly. Rows give clone size only sometimes, using once, few, many, or a class for an expanded clone.

>TRBJ1-1|.|.|TRBV4-2
TGTGCCAGCAGCCAAGGGTGGAACACTGAAGCTTTCTTT
CASSQGWNTEAFF
>TRBJ2-7|.|.|TRBV6-1
TGTGCCAGCAGTGAAGGTTCGTGGGGGGCAGACGAGCAGTACTTC
CASSEGSWGADEQYF
>TRBJ2-1|once|TRBD2|TRBV2
TGTGCCAGCAGTCTTACTAGCGGGAGCTACAATGAGCAGTTCTTC
CASSLTSGSYNEQFF
>TRBJ2-7|few|.|TRBV6-5
TGTGCCAGCGGGGCCGGGACAATCTACGAGCAGTACTTC
CASGAGTIYEQYF
>TRBJ1-6|.|.|TRBV27
TGTGCCAGCAGTGAGGAAGGGCTAAATTCACCCCTCCACTTT
CASSEEGLNSPLHF
>TRBJ1-1|.|.|TRBV29-1
TGCAGCGTTGTCGGAATCATGAACACTGAAGCTTTCTTT
CSVVGIMNTEAFF
>TRBJ2-1|.|.|TRBV2
TGTGCCAGCATGGGTGGTCTATACAATGAGCAGTTCTTC
CASMGGLYNEQFF
>TRBJ2-7|.|.|TRBV27
TGTGCCAGCAGTACGACAGCTTCCTACGAGCAGTACTTC
CASSTTASYEQYF
>TRBJ1-1|.|.|TRBV7-8
TGTGCCACCGAACCAGGGGTAATGAACACTGAAGCTTTCTTT
CATEPGVMNTEAFF
>TRBJ1-1|.|TRBD1|TRBV9
TGTGCCAGCAGCGTAGGAGGGGGCGGTACTGAAGCTTTCTTT
CASSVGGGGTEAFF
>TRBJ1-5|.|TRBD1|TRBV7-9
TGTGCCAGCAGCATACAGGGGCCCGGGGGCCAGCCCCAGCATTTT
CASSIQGPGGQPQHF
>TRBJ1-1|.|.|TRBV19
TGTGCCAGTAGTACCCTGGGGGAGAGGGCCATGAACACTGAAGCTTTCTTT
CASSTLGERAMNTEAFF
>TRBJ1-6|.|.|TRBV18
TGTGCCAGCTCCTCCGGGACCTTCTTCGTCAGTTCACCCCTCCACTTT
CASSSGTFFVSSPLHF
>TRBJ1-1|few|.|TRBV9
TGTGCCAGCAGCACCGGCCGAGGGGGTAGTACTGAAGCTTTCTTT
CASSTGRGGSTEAFF
>TRBJ1-2|.|.|TRBV29-1
TGCAGCGTCCTGACAGGAAAGGCCTATGGCTACACCTTC
CSVLTGKAYGYTF
>TRBJ2-7|.|TRBD1|TRBV5-4
TGTGCCAGCAGCTCCGGGACAGAGTACGAGCAGTACTTC
CASSSGTEYEQYF
>TRBJ1-2|.|.|TRBV7-9
TGTGCCAGCAGCTTAAGGTCCGCCTATGGCTACACCTTC
CASSLRSAYGYTF
>TRBJ2-2|.|TRBD2|TRBV7-8
TGTGCCAGCATCCCGACTCTGAGCGGGAGAGGCAGGGAGCTGTTTTTT
CASIPTLSGRGRELFF
>TRBJ1-2|few|TRBD1|TRBV27
TGTGCCAGCAGGACAGGGGGCTATGGCTACACCTTC
CASRTGGYGYTF
>TRBJ1-2|once|.|TRBV7-8
TGTGCCAGCAGCTTACTCAGCGGGAACTATGGCTACACCTTC
CASSLLSGNYGYTF
>TRBJ1-2|.|.|TRBV9
TGTGCCAGCGGTGATGGCTACACCTTC
CASGDGYTF
>TRBJ1-6|.|.|TRBV7-4
TGTGCCAGCAGCCCCGGGGGGCCAAATTCACCCCTCCACTTT
CASSPGGPNSPLHF